The present T cell receptor beta chain was sequenced within a study of blood T cells in healthy people across ages. With 1 base removed from V and 2 bases from J, the gap between germline ends came to 6 bases. Per the germline V gene, CDR1 is SGHTA and CDR2 is FQGTGA. This CDR3 is 15 amino acids long. A J-beta primer mix and a sample-barcoded 5' primer were used in a second PCR of about 7 to 11 cycles. Each TCR beta cDNA got a 12-nucleotide random molecular identifier. One entry per CDR3 protein, called by TCRdb with MiXCR from the 5' RACE reads. The table lists 700,000 to 850,000 distinct CDR3 sequences, roughly 50% of them singletons. Samples each yielded at least 5 micrograms of total RNA. Overall study results and limits: Naive T cell percentage showed a strong correlation with TCR beta diversity. Donor CMV status, an unknown factor, possibly confounded changes in expanded clonotypes.

This clonotype was picked up a small number of times. As yet, its antigen is unknown. The clonotype was recovered from a man of 80 years or more in good health. What was sequenced was blood. This sequence joins TRBV7-3 and TRBJ2-6; D call uncertain. The CDR3: CASSLMPTGANVLTF. CDR3 DNA sequence: TGTGCCAGCAGCTTAATGCCGACTGGGGCCAACGTCCTGACTTTC.